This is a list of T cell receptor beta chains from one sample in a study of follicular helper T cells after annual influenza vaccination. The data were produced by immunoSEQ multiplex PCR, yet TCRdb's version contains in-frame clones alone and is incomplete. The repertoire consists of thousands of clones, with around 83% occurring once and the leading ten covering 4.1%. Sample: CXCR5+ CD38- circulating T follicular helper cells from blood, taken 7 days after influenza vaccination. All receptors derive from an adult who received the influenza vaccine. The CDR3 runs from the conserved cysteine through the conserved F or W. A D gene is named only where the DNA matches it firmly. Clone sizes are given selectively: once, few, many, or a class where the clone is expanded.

CDR3 DNA: TGTGCCAGTAGTAGTATAGAAGGCGGCGGTTCTTTCTATGGCTACACCTTC
CDR3 protein: CASSSIEGGGSFYGYTF
J gene: TRBJ1-2
V gene: TRBV19
clone size: few
D gene: -

CDR3 DNA: TGTGCCAGTAGTGTAACAACAGGGGGCTATGAAAAACTGTTTTTT
CDR3 protein: CASSVTTGGYEKLFF
J gene: TRBJ1-4
V gene: TRBV19
clone size: -
D gene: TRBD1

CDR3 DNA: TGTGCCAGCAGCTTAGTCCAGAACACTGAAGCTTTCTTT
CDR3 protein: CASSLVQNTEAFF
J gene: TRBJ1-1
V gene: TRBV7-9
clone size: -
D gene: -

CDR3 DNA: TGTGCCAGCAGCTTCCTAGGGGGAGAGACCCAGTACTTC
CDR3 protein: CASSFLGGETQYF
J gene: TRBJ2-5
V gene: TRBV7-9
clone size: -
D gene: -

CDR3 DNA: TGTGCCAGTAGCCGACAGGGGGCGTTAGGGGAGCAGTACTTC
CDR3 protein: CASSRQGALGEQYF
J gene: TRBJ2-7
V gene: TRBV19
clone size: few
D gene: TRBD1

CDR3 DNA: TGTGCCAGCAGCTTAGGGGGGGTCTTTGTAGGTTCCTACAATGAGCAGTTCTTC
CDR3 protein: CASSLGGVFVGSYNEQFF
J gene: TRBJ2-1
V gene: TRBV7-2
clone size: -
D gene: -

CDR3 DNA: TGCGCCAGCAGCTCCGCGGCGGGGCAGAACACTGAAGCTTTCTTT
CDR3 protein: CASSSAAGQNTEAFF
J gene: TRBJ1-1
V gene: TRBV5-1
clone size: -
D gene: -

CDR3 DNA: TGTGCCTGGAGCACAGGACGCGGAAACACCATATATTTT
CDR3 protein: CAWSTGRGNTIYF
J gene: TRBJ1-3
V gene: TRBV30
clone size: -
D gene: -

CDR3 DNA: TGCGCCAGCAGCCAAGATGCGGTGGGGGAGACCCAGTACTTC
CDR3 protein: CASSQDAVGETQYF
J gene: TRBJ2-5
V gene: TRBV4-1
clone size: -
D gene: -

CDR3 DNA: TGTGCCAGCAGCGCGGGCCGGAACACCGGGGAGCTGTTTTTT
CDR3 protein: CASSAGRNTGELFF
J gene: TRBJ2-2
V gene: TRBV7-2
clone size: -
D gene: -

CDR3 DNA: TGTGCCAGCAGTTCAGACAGCCTTTATGGCTACACCTTC
CDR3 protein: CASSSDSLYGYTF
J gene: TRBJ1-2
V gene: TRBV28
clone size: -
D gene: -

CDR3 DNA: TGTGCCTGGAGTCTCTGGGACACCTACTACAATGAGCAGTTCTTC
CDR3 protein: CAWSLWDTYYNEQFF
J gene: TRBJ2-1
V gene: TRBV30
clone size: -
D gene: -

CDR3 DNA: TGTGCCAGCAGCCCCGAGGTGGAGGCGCCTTACGAGCAGTACTTC
CDR3 protein: CASSPEVEAPYEQYF
J gene: TRBJ2-7
V gene: TRBV7-2
clone size: -
D gene: -

CDR3 DNA: TGTGCCAGCAGCTTGGGACTAGCGGGGTTCACAGATACGCAGTATTTT
CDR3 protein: CASSLGLAGFTDTQYF
J gene: TRBJ2-3
V gene: TRBV7-2
clone size: -
D gene: TRBD2

CDR3 DNA: TGTGCCAGCAGCTTGGATAGTTGGACTGAAGCTTTCTTT
CDR3 protein: CASSLDSWTEAFF
J gene: TRBJ1-1
V gene: TRBV5-4
clone size: -
D gene: -

CDR3 DNA: TGTGCCAGCAGCGGCGTGGTGGTCATTGGGAACACTGAAGCTTTCTTT
CDR3 protein: CASSGVVVIGNTEAFF
J gene: TRBJ1-1
V gene: TRBV5-6
clone size: once
D gene: -

CDR3 DNA: TGCGCCAGCAGCTTTGGGGGCCCGGCGGACATTCAGTACTTC
CDR3 protein: CASSFGGPADIQYF
J gene: TRBJ2-4
V gene: TRBV5-1
clone size: -
D gene: -

CDR3 DNA: TGCAGCGTGGGGGTAGGGGGGCTGGGGGGCTACACCTTC
CDR3 protein: CSVGVGGLGGYTF
J gene: TRBJ1-2
V gene: TRBV29-1
clone size: -
D gene: -

CDR3 DNA: TGCGCCAGCAGGGTATGGAACACCGGGGAGCTGTTTTTT
CDR3 protein: CASRVWNTGELFF
J gene: TRBJ2-2
V gene: TRBV10-2
clone size: -
D gene: -

CDR3 DNA: TGTGCCAGCAGGGCAGGGATAGCACACCATTCCGACAATGAGCAGTTCTTC
CDR3 protein: CASRAGIAHHSDNEQFF
J gene: TRBJ2-1
V gene: TRBV21-1
clone size: -
D gene: -

CDR3 DNA: TGTGCCAGCAGCTTAGGTTACTCCTCCTACGAGCAGTACTTC
CDR3 protein: CASSLGYSSYEQYF
J gene: TRBJ2-7
V gene: TRBV5-4
clone size: -
D gene: -

CDR3 DNA: TGCGCCAGCAGCCTGAGCACAGATACGCAGTATTTT
CDR3 protein: CASSLSTDTQYF
J gene: TRBJ2-3
V gene: TRBV5-1
clone size: -
D gene: -

CDR3 DNA: TGTGCCAGTAGCGAAACACAGGGGTACGAGCAGTACTTC
CDR3 protein: CASSETQGYEQYF
J gene: TRBJ2-7
V gene: TRBV19
clone size: few
D gene: TRBD1

CDR3 DNA: TGTGCCAGCAGCCCATCGGGGTCTCGATCCTACGAGCAGTACTTC
CDR3 protein: CASSPSGSRSYEQYF
J gene: TRBJ2-7
V gene: TRBV9
clone size: once
D gene: -

CDR3 DNA: TGTGCCACCATCGGACCGGGGGGACATTCTCCCCTTAATGAAGCTTTCTTT
CDR3 protein: CATIGPGGHSPLNEAFF
J gene: TRBJ1-1
V gene: TRBV28
clone size: -
D gene: -

CDR3 DNA: TGTGCCAGCAGTTTTCCCCCTCGGGGGACCCGGCTTGAAGAGACCCAGTACTTC
CDR3 protein: CASSFPPRGTRLEETQYF
J gene: TRBJ2-5
V gene: TRBV27
clone size: -
D gene: -

CDR3 DNA: TGCGCCAGCAGCTTGTCCCAGGCGAACACCGGGGAGCTGTTTTTT
CDR3 protein: CASSLSQANTGELFF
J gene: TRBJ2-2
V gene: TRBV5-1
clone size: -
D gene: -

CDR3 DNA: TGTGCCATCAGGGGACAGGGGCAGGGCACCGGGGAGCTGTTTTTT
CDR3 protein: CAIRGQGQGTGELFF
J gene: TRBJ2-2
V gene: TRBV10-3
clone size: few
D gene: TRBD1

CDR3 DNA: TGCGCCAGCAGTCTTGGCCTCTCCTACGAGCAGTACTTC
CDR3 protein: CASSLGLSYEQYF
J gene: TRBJ2-7
V gene: TRBV4-3
clone size: -
D gene: -

CDR3 DNA: TGCAGCGTAGAAGACACAGGGTTGCCGAACACTGAAGCTTTCTTT
CDR3 protein: CSVEDTGLPNTEAFF
J gene: TRBJ1-1
V gene: TRBV29-1
clone size: -
D gene: -

CDR3 DNA: TGTGCCAGCTCACCCCTCGGGGGGGATAAAGAGACCCAGTACTTC
CDR3 protein: CASSPLGGDKETQYF
J gene: TRBJ2-5
V gene: TRBV18
clone size: once
D gene: TRBD2

CDR3 DNA: TGTGCCAGCTCACCACCCGGACAGGGAAACATTCAGTACTTC
CDR3 protein: CASSPPGQGNIQYF
J gene: TRBJ2-4
V gene: TRBV18
clone size: -
D gene: TRBD1

CDR3 DNA: TGTGCCTGGACCCCGGGACAGGCTGGCTACACCTTC
CDR3 protein: CAWTPGQAGYTF
J gene: TRBJ1-2
V gene: TRBV30
clone size: -
D gene: TRBD1

CDR3 DNA: TGTGCCAGCAGACCCTTCGGGGCCACTAACTATGGCTACACCTTC
CDR3 protein: CASRPFGATNYGYTF
J gene: TRBJ1-2
V gene: TRBV7-2
clone size: -
D gene: -

CDR3 DNA: TGCGCCAGCAAAGGGGATCAGAATTCACCCCTCCACTTT
CDR3 protein: CASKGDQNSPLHF
J gene: TRBJ1-6
V gene: TRBV5-1
clone size: few
D gene: -

CDR3 DNA: TGTGCCTGGAGAGCAAATTCACCCCTCCACTTT
CDR3 protein: CAWRANSPLHF
J gene: TRBJ1-6
V gene: TRBV30
clone size: few
D gene: -

CDR3 DNA: TGTGCCAGCAGCTTAAACGGTGACACTGAAGCTTTCTTT
CDR3 protein: CASSLNGDTEAFF
J gene: TRBJ1-1
V gene: TRBV7-2
clone size: -
D gene: -

CDR3 DNA: TGTGCCTGGACCCTCGGACTATCGGCAGATACGCAGTATTTT
CDR3 protein: CAWTLGLSADTQYF
J gene: TRBJ2-3
V gene: TRBV30
clone size: -
D gene: -

CDR3 DNA: TGTGCCAGTAGTCCATCTCAGACATCTAGCACAGATACGCAGTATTTT
CDR3 protein: CASSPSQTSSTDTQYF
J gene: TRBJ2-3
V gene: TRBV19
clone size: -
D gene: -

CDR3 DNA: TGTGCCAGCTCACCTGACGGGACCGAGCAGTACTTC
CDR3 protein: CASSPDGTEQYF
J gene: TRBJ2-7
V gene: TRBV18
clone size: once
D gene: -

CDR3 DNA: TGCGCCAGCAGCTTTGGGGTCCAAGAGACCCAGTACTTC
CDR3 protein: CASSFGVQETQYF
J gene: TRBJ2-5
V gene: TRBV5-1
clone size: -
D gene: -

CDR3 DNA: TGCGCCAGCAGCCCTTCCGGGACAGGGGTGAACATTCAGTACTTC
CDR3 protein: CASSPSGTGVNIQYF
J gene: TRBJ2-4
V gene: TRBV5-1
clone size: -
D gene: TRBD1